This T cell receptor (beta chain) comes out of a study of blood T cell repertoires in COVID-19. Study-level information: Sites across the United States, Italy and Spain contributed samples from acute and convalescent COVID-19. The analysed material was cDNA or gDNA that came from T cells, B-cell-depleted T cells, or PBMCs.

Clones were sequenced by immunoSEQ multiplex PCR, and TCRdb holds only the in-frame ones, with some missing. The sample includes about 160,000 clones, about 85% of them seen just once. The germline V and J ends were trimmed by 0 bases and 1 base, with 13 bases remaining between them. Germline V gene data show CDR1 as SGHRS and CDR2 as YFSETQ. This CDR3 is built from 16 residues. The chain is built from TRBV5-1 and TRBJ1-2; D possibly corresponds to TRBD1 (6 bases). This TCR was sampled from a woman aged 55-69 years with COVID-19, enrolled during active disease. Sequences were obtained from peripheral blood. CDR3 sequence reads: CASSLVGGTGNYGYTF. CDR3 in DNA: TGCGCCAGCAGCTTGGTTGGGGGCACGGGTAACTATGGCTACACCTTC.